This T cell receptor beta chain was recovered during a study of cytomegalovirus exposure and HLA in healthy donors. Whole-study context: Across around 400 genotyped donors, approximately 81% landed in the Caucasian-associated ancestry cluster. Overall study findings and caveats: The listing of 150 to 200 TCR beta chains classed them as cytomegalovirus-associated. Owing to their indistinguishability, certain V segments, notably TRBV6-2 and TRBV6-3, were excluded. TCR beta sequences numbering some 17,000 were associated with HLA alleles at 0.05 false discovery rate in a later analysis.

This CDR3 has 15 residues. CDR1 MGHRA and CDR2 YSYEKL come from the germline V gene. The V end was cut by 0 bases, the J end by 3 bases, with 12 bases between. As to this clone: What it binds is unknown.

This PCR relied on a set of 60 Vbeta primers and 13 Jbeta primers. Sequenced by immunoSEQ multiplex PCR; TCRdb stores in-frame clones only, minus some. The data hold about 79,000 clones, with around 68% observed a single time. The origin of this receptor is a man aged 40-55 years in good health and CMV-seropositive. The rearrangement joins TRBV4-1 to TRBJ2-7; weak D call: TRBD1 (6 bases). The specimen sequenced was PBMCs. The chain's CDR3 is CASSQEEAGDYEQYF. DNA for the CDR3: TGCGCCAGCAGCCAAGAAGAAGCAGGGGACTACGAGCAGTACTTC.